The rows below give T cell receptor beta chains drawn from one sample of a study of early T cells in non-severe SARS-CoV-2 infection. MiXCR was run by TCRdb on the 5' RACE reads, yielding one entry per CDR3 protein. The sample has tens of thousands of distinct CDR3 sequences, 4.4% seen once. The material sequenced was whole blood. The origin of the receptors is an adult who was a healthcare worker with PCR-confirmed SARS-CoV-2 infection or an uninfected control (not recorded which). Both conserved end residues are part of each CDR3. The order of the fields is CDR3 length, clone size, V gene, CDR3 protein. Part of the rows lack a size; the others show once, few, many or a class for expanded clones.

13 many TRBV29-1 CSGCHREGETQYF
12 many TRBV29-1 CSVERDSYGYTF
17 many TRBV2 CASSEGLRGPNLETQYF
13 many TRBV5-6 CASSSNSAGEQFF
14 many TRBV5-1 CASSTHRRTDTQYF
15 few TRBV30 CAWSVNRGPYTEAFF
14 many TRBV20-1 CSAPRTAMNTEAFF
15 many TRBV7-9 CASSQPGQGAHEQYF
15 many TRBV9 CASSVGGPLNTEAFF
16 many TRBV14 CASSHARDRRSGEQYF
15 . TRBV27 CASSLSDPYQETQYF
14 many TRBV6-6 CASERAVATNEQYF
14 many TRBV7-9 CASSLSGTGKEQYF
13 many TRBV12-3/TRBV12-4 CASSLSVLNEQFF
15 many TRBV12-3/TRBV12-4 CASSLGPTGGYEQYF
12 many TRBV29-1 CSVDRANTEAFF
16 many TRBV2 CASRIAGGSSYNEQFF
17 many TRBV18 CASSPPTGQGLNQPQHF
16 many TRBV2 CASSEAMTGGDGTQYF
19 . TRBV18 CASSPLNVGQGLMNTEAFF
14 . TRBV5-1 CASSLETPRDTQYF
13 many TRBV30 CAWSKRSGNTIYF
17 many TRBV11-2 CASSLDLDSSYNSPLHF
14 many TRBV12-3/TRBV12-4 CASSLADRAAEAFF
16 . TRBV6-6 CASRSKIGDLGFGYTF
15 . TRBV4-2 CASSQKSGSGNTIYF
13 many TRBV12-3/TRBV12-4 CASAWVYRDEQYF
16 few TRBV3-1 CASSQVWTGKADTQYF
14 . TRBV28 CASRGPDGHTEAFF
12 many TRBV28 CASSLNGKGYTF
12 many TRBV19 CASSNAVETQYF
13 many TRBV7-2 CASSLGLAETQYF
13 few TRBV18 CASPQMANTEAFF
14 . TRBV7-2 CASSRGLANYEQYF
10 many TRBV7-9 CASSREEQYF
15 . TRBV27 CASTTLEAYPNVLTF
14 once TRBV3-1 CASSLTNWNTEAFF
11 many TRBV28 CASRTGRGAFF
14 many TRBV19 CASTHQGPNQPQHF
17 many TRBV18 CASSPWVRTAYNSPLHF
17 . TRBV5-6 CASSFGTESSGANVLTF
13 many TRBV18 CASSQYRGETQYF
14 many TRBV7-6 CASSLKDSTYEQYF
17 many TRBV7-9 CASSYVPSQGVWFIQYF
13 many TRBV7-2 CASRGPNNEKLFF
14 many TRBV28 CASSRDRAPYEQYF
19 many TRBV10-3 CAISTTSGGTTSSTDTQYF
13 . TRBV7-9 CASSQTGYNEQFF
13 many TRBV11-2 CASSLAEYQPQHF
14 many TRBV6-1 CASSDHDRSGTIYF
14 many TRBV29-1 CSVESRDRGNEQFF
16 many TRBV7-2 CASSFTGSKGSSPLHF
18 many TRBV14 CASSQLSTGTKRNSPLHF